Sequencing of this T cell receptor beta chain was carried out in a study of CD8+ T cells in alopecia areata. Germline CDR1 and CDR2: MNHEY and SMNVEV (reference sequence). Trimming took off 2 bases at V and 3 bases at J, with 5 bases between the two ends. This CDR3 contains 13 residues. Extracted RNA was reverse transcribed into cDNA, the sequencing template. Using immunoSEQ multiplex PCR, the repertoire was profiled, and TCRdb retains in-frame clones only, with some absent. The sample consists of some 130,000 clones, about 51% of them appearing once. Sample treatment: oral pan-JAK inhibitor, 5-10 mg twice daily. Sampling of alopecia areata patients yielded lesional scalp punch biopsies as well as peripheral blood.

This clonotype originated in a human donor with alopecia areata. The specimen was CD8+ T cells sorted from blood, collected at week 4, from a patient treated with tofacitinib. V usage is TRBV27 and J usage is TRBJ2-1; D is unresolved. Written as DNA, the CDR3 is TGTGCCAGCAGTTTAGGGCTCTACAATGAGCAGTTCTTC. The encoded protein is CASSLGLYNEQFF.